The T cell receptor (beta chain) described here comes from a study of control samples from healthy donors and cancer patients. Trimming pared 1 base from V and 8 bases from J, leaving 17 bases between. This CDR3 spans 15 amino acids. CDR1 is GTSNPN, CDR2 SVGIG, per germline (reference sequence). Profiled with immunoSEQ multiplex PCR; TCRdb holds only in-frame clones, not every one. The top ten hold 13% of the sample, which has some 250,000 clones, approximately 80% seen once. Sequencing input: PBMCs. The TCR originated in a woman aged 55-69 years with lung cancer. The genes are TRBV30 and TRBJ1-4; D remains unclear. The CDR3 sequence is CAWSAPGSLGEKLFF. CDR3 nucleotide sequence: TGTGCCTGGAGTGCCCCCGGGTCTTTAGGGGAAAAACTGTTTTTT.